Listed below are T cell receptor beta chains from one sample, sequenced in a study of CD8+CD57+ T cells in acquired aplastic anemia. Each CDR3 protein gets one entry after TCRdb re-called the reads with MiXCR. The table includes 260,000 or so distinct CDR3 sequences, more than 45% detected once. The sequenced sample consisted of sorted CD4+, CD8+, or CD8+CD57+ T cells (not recorded which) from PBMCs. The receptors derive from a human donor with aplastic anemia. CDR3s include the opening cysteine and the closing phenylalanine or tryptophan. Fields, in order: V gene, clone size, J gene, D gene, CDR3 protein, CDR3 DNA. The D gene is left open where the match is weak. Some rows mark clone size as missing; the rest say once, few, many or name a class of expanded clone.

>TRBV6-5|many|TRBJ1-6|TRBD1
CASSYSDRGRSPLHF
TGTGCCAGCAGTTACTCGGACAGGGGGCGTTCACCCCTCCACTTT
>TRBV20-1|many|TRBJ2-1|TRBD2
CSAPGLAGDPSYNEQFF
TGCAGTGCTCCCGGACTAGCGGGAGATCCCTCCTACAATGAGCAGTTCTTC
>TRBV24-1|.|TRBJ1-1|.
CATSGLTGSEAFF
TGTGCCACCAGTGGTCTGACGGGGTCTGAAGCTTTCTTT
>TRBV9|.|TRBJ2-1|.
CASSAAGDEQFF
TGTGCCAGCAGCGCCGCAGGGGATGAGCAGTTCTTC
>TRBV9|many|TRBJ2-7|.
CASSVEQGGNYEQYF
TGTGCCAGCAGCGTTGAACAGGGGGGGAACTACGAGCAGTACTTC
>TRBV24-1|.|TRBJ1-5|TRBD1
CATSGGTGSNQPQHF
TGTGCCACCAGTGGGGGGACAGGCTCAAATCAGCCCCAGCATTTT
>TRBV23-1|.|TRBJ2-2|.
CASSEGPNRGAVF
TGTGCCAGCAGTGAGGGTCCAAACCGGGGAGCTGTTTTT
>TRBV6-5|few|TRBJ2-1|.
CARLTNNNEQFF
TGTGCCAGACTAACTAATAACAATGAGCAGTTCTTC
>TRBV18|.|TRBJ1-1|.
CASSPDRESEAFF
TGTGCCAGCTCACCTGACCGGGAGTCTGAAGCTTTCTTT
>TRBV15|once|TRBJ2-7|TRBD2
CATSRDRVVAGDEQYF
TGTGCCACCAGCAGAGATAGGGTAGTAGCGGGAGACGAGCAGTACTTC
>TRBV7-9|many|TRBJ1-6|.
CASSLDLSGYNSPLHF
TGTGCCAGCAGCTTAGATTTGTCGGGTTATAATTCACCCCTCCACTTT
>TRBV2|.|TRBJ2-2|TRBD2
CASEGLAGAGELFF
TGTGCCAGCGAGGGACTAGCAGGAGCCGGGGAGCTGTTTTTT
>TRBV5-6|.|TRBJ2-7|.
CASSEVGEGPYEQYF
TGTGCCAGCAGTGAAGTCGGGGAAGGTCCCTACGAGCAGTACTTC
>TRBV29-1|once|TRBJ1-1|.
CSVLTGPNAEAFF
TGCAGCGTTTTAACAGGACCTAACGCTGAAGCTTTCTTT
>TRBV2|once|TRBJ2-5|.
CASRTRTVSEEQYF
TGTGCCAGCAGGACCCGGACAGTATCTGAAGAGCAGTACTTC
>TRBV7-3|.|TRBJ1-1|.
CASSLSGGNTEAFF
TGTGCCAGCAGCTTAAGCGGGGGTAACACTGAAGCTTTCTTT
>TRBV7-2|many|TRBJ2-5|.
CASSLVETTTQYF
TGTGCCAGCAGCTTAGTTGAGACTACGACCCAGTACTTC
>TRBV10-3|once|TRBJ1-6|TRBD1
CAISVRQGAGSPLHF
TGTGCCATCAGTGTAAGACAGGGGGCAGGTTCACCCCTCCACTTT
>TRBV5-6|many|TRBJ2-1|.
CASSAPGAYYNEQFF
TGTGCCAGCAGTGCCCCAGGGGCATATTACAATGAGCAGTTCTTC
>TRBV7-8|many|TRBJ2-2|.
CAEHGGLYTGELFF
TGTGCCGAACATGGGGGGCTCTACACCGGGGAGCTGTTTTTT
>TRBV9|.|TRBJ2-5|.
CASSVQDSKETQYF
TGTGCCAGCAGCGTACAGGACAGCAAAGAGACCCAGTACTTC
>TRBV7-9|.|TRBJ1-6|.
CASSYYGGNSPLHF
TGTGCCAGCAGTTATTACGGGGGGAATTCACCCCTCCACTTT
>TRBV12-3/TRBV12-4|.|TRBJ2-2|TRBD2
CASSGGGRAEELFF
TGTGCCAGCAGTGGGGGCGGGAGGGCCGAGGAGCTGTTTTTT
>TRBV15|.|TRBJ2-1|TRBD2
CATSRGLAEVYNEQFF
TGTGCCACCAGCAGGGGACTAGCGGAGGTCTACAATGAGCAGTTCTTC
>TRBV4-1|many|TRBJ2-7|.
CASSQDRVNYEQYF
TGCGCCAGCAGCCAAGACAGGGTCAACTACGAGCAGTACTTC
>TRBV5-1|.|TRBJ2-5|TRBD2
CASSLAGGDHGGVQETQYF
TGCGCCAGCAGCTTGGCGGGAGGGGACCACGGGGGAGTCCAAGAGACCCAGTACTTC
>TRBV4-2|many|TRBJ2-3|.
CASSPTTREVDTQYF
TGTGCCAGCAGCCCCACGACTAGGGAGGTGGATACGCAGTATTTT
>TRBV6-4|many|TRBJ2-1|.
CASSDSKEGINEQFF
TGTGCCAGCAGTGACTCGAAGGAGGGGATCAATGAGCAGTTCTTC
>TRBV5-1|.|TRBJ1-2|.
CASRRTGGGYTF
TGCGCCAGCAGGCGGACGGGGGGAGGCTACACCTTC
>TRBV18|few|TRBJ1-4|.
CASSPTPTNEKLFF
TGTGCCAGCTCACCGACCCCCACTAATGAAAAACTGTTTTTT
>TRBV9|.|TRBJ1-1|.
CASSVEPAGVTGTEAFF
TGTGCCAGCAGCGTAGAACCCGCGGGGGTGACGGGCACTGAAGCTTTCTTT
>TRBV2|once|TRBJ1-1|TRBD1
CANGRDRNTEAFF
TGTGCCAACGGCCGGGACAGGAACACTGAAGCTTTCTTT
>TRBV2|.|TRBJ1-1|.
CASSEEVAAEAFF
TGTGCCAGCAGTGAAGAGGTCGCAGCTGAAGCTTTCTTT
>TRBV11-2|many|TRBJ2-7|.
CASTETGGTAYEQYF
TGTGCCAGCACCGAGACCGGAGGGACGGCCTACGAGCAGTACTTC
>TRBV7-9|.|TRBJ2-7|TRBD1
CASSPALGQGSYEQYF
TGTGCCAGCAGCCCAGCTTTGGGACAGGGGTCCTACGAGCAGTACTTC
>TRBV12-3/TRBV12-4|.|TRBJ2-5|.
CASRRGTQETQYF
TGTGCCAGCAGACGCGGGACCCAAGAGACCCAGTACTTC
>TRBV6-6|many|TRBJ2-3|.
CASSYLGRDTDTQYF
TGTGCCAGCAGTTACTTAGGCAGGGACACAGATACGCAGTATTTT
>TRBV25-1|once|TRBJ2-7|.
CASSPGGALSYEQCF
TGTGCCAGCAGCCCCGGCGGGGCCCTCTCCTACGAGCAGTGCTTC
>TRBV28|once|TRBJ2-5|.
CASSFRTLPDETQYF
TGTGCCAGCAGTTTCCGGACTTTACCGGATGAGACCCAGTACTTC
>TRBV20-1|.|TRBJ1-5|.
CSARKLAGEYQPQHF
TGCAGTGCTAGGAAACTAGCGGGGGAGTATCAGCCCCAGCATTTT
>TRBV10-3|few|TRBJ2-7|TRBD1
CAISADRGSYEQYF
TGTGCCATCAGCGCGGACAGGGGGTCCTACGAGCAGTACTTC
>TRBV7-6|.|TRBJ1-5|TRBD1
CASSQGAGQPQHF
TGTGCCAGCAGCCAGGGGGCTGGTCAGCCCCAGCATTTT
>TRBV29-1|.|TRBJ2-7|TRBD1
CSVAGGVYEQYF
TGCAGCGTGGCAGGGGGCGTCTACGAGCAGTACTTC
>TRBV24-1|.|TRBJ2-3|TRBD1
CATSDPRTGDTDTQYF
TGTGCCACCAGTGACCCACGGACAGGGGACACAGATACGCAGTATTTT
>TRBV7-9|many|TRBJ2-7|TRBD1
CASSSGTGLEEQYF
TGTGCCAGCAGCTCCGGGACAGGGTTAGAAGAGCAGTACTTC
>TRBV30|many|TRBJ2-7|.
CAWSESYEQYF
TGTGCCTGGAGTGAATCCTACGAGCAGTACTTC